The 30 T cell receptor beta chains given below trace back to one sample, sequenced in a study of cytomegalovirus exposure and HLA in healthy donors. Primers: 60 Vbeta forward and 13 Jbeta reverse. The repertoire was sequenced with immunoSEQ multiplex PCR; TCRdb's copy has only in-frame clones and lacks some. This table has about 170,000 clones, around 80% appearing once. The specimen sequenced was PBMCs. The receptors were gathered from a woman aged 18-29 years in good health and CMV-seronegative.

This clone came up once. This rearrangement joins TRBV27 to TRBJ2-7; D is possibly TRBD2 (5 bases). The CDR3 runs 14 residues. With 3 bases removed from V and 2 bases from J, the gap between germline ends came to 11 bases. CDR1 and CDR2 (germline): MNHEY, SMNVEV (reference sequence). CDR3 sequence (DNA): TGTGCCAGCAGTTTTCTGCCGGGAACCTACGAGCAGTACTTC. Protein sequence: CASSFLPGTYEQYF.

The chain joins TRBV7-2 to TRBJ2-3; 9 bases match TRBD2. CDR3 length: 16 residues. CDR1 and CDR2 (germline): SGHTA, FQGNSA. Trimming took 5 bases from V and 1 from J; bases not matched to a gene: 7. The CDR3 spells CASSPPRTSGTDTQYF. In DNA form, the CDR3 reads TGTGCCAGCAGCCCTCCTCGGACTAGCGGCACAGATACGCAGTATTTT.

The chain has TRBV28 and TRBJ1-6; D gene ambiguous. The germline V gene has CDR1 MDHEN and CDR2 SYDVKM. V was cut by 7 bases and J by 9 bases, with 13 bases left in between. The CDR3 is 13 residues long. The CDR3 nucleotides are TGTGCCAGCACCCCACCCCGCGGTTCACCCCTCCACTTT. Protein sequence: CASTPPRGSPLHF.

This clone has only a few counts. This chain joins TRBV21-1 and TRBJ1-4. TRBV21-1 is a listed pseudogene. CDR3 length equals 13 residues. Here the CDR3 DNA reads TGTGCCAGCAGCAAAGTAGTCGGGATTGGGCTGTTTTTT. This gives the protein CASSKVVGIGLFF.

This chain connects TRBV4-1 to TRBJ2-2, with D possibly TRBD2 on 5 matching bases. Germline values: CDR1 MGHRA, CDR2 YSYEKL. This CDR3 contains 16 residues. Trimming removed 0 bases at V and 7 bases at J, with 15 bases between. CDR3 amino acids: CASSQDPGSRGGELFF. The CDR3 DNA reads TGCGCCAGCAGCCAAGATCCAGGCTCACGGGGCGGGGAGCTGTTTTTT.

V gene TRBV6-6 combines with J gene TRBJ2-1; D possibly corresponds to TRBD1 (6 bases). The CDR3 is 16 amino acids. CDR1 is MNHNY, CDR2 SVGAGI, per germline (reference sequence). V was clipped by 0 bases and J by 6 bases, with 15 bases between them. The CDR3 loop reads CASSYSSGTGSNEQFF. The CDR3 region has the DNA TGTGCCAGCAGTTACTCGAGCGGCACAGGGAGCAATGAGCAGTTCTTC.

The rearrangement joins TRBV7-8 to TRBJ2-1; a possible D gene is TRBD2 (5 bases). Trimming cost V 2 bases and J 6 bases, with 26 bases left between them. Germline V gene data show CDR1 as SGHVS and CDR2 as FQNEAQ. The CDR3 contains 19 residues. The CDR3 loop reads CASSLIPAPPGPGGNEQFF. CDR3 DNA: TGTGCCAGCAGCTTAATCCCGGCCCCCCCTGGGCCCGGAGGCAATGAGCAGTTCTTC.

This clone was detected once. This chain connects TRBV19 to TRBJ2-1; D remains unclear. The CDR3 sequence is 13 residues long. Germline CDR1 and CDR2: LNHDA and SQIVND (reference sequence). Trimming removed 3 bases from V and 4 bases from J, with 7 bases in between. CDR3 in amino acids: CASSIATYNEQFF. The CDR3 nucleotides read TGTGCCAGTAGTATTGCTACTTACAATGAGCAGTTCTTC.

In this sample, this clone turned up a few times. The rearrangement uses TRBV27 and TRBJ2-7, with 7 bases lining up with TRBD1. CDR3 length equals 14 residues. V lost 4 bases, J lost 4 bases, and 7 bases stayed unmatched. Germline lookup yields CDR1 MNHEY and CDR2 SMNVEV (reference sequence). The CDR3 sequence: CASSSHRGTYEQYF. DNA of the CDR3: TGTGCCAGCAGTTCCCACAGGGGTACTTACGAGCAGTACTTC.

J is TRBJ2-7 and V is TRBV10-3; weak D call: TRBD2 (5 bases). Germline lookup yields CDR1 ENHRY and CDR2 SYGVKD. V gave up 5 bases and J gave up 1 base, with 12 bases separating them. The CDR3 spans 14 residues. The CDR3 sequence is CAISSEGGSYEQYF. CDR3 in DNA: TGTGCCATCAGTTCCGAAGGAGGTTCCTACGAGCAGTACTTC.

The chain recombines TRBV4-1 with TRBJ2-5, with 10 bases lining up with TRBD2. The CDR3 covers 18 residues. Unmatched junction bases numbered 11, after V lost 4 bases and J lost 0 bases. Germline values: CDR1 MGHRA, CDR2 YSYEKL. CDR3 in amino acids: CASSRTGAGGSYQETQYF. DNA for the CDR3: TGCGCCAGCAGCCGCACCGGAGCGGGAGGGTCGTACCAAGAGACCCAGTACTTC.

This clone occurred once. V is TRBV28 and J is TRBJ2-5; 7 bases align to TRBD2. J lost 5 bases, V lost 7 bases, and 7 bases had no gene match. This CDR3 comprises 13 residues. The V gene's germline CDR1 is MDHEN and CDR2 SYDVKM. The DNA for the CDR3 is TGTGCCAGCATGCGGGGGAGCGTCGAGACCCAGTACTTC. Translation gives CASMRGSVETQYF.

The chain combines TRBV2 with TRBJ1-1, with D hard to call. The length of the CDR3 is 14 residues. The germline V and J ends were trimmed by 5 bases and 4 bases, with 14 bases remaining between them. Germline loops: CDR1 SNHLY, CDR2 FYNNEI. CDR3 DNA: TGTGCCAGCAGTAACCTCCTCTCAGGCACTGAAGCTTTCTTT. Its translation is CASSNLLSGTEAFF.

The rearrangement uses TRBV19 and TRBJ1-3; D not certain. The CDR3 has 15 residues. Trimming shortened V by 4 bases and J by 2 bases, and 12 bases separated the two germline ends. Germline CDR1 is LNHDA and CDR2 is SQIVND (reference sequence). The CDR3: CASSKRAEPGNTIYF. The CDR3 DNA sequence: TGTGCCAGTAGTAAGAGGGCAGAGCCTGGAAACACCATATATTTT.

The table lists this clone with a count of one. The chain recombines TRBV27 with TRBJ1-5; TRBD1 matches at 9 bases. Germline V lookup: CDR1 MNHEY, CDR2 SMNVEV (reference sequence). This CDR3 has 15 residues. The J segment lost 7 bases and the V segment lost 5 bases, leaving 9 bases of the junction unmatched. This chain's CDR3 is CASSQTWDRDQPQHF. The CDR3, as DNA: TGTGCCAGCAGTCAGACATGGGACAGGGACCAGCCCCAGCATTTT.

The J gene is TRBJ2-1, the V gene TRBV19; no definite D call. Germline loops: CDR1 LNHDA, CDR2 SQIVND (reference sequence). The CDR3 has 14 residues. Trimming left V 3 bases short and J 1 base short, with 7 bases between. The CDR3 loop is CASSIPGSYNEQFF. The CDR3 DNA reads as TGTGCCAGTAGTATCCCGGGTTCCTACAATGAGCAGTTCTTC.

CDR3 DNA sequence: TGTGCCGGCCGAGGACAGGTCCCTCGGAGGACTGAAGCTTTCTTT. Protein sequence: CAGRGQVPRRTEAFF. The J gene is TRBJ1-1, the V gene TRBV28; TRBD1 matches at 7 bases. Looked up from germline, CDR1 is MDHEN and CDR2 is SYDVKM. This CDR3 is built from 15 residues. The V segment lost 11 bases and the J segment 5 bases; nucleotides outside the gene matches: 17.

The CDR3 region has the DNA TGTGCCAGCAGCGTAGCGGCTAGCGGTTCCTACGAGCAGTACTTC. Its protein is CASSVAASGSYEQYF. The chain combines TRBV9 with TRBJ2-7, with 7 positions matching TRBD2. The length of the CDR3 is 15 residues. Germline V lookup: CDR1 SGDLS, CDR2 YYNGEE. V lost 0 bases and J lost 1; bases outside the gene matches: 4.

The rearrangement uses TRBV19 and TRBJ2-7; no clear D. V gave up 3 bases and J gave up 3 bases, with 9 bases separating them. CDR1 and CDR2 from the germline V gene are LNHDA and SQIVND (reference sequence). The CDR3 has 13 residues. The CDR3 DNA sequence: TGTGCCAGTAGTATCGGTTCTTTCTACGAGCAGTACTTC. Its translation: CASSIGSFYEQYF.

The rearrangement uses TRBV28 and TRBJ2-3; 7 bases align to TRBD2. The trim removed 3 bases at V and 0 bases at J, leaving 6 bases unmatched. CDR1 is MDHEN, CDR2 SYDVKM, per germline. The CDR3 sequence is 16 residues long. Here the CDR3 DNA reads TGTGCCAGCAGTTTTAGCGGGTCGGCAAGCACAGATACGCAGTATTTT. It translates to CASSFSGSASTDTQYF.

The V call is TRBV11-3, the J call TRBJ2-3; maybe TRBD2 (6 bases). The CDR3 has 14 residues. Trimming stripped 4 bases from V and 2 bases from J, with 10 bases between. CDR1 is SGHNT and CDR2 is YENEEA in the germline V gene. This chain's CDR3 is CASSSGGLTDTQYF. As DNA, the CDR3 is TGTGCCAGCAGCTCCGGGGGACTCACAGATACGCAGTATTTT.

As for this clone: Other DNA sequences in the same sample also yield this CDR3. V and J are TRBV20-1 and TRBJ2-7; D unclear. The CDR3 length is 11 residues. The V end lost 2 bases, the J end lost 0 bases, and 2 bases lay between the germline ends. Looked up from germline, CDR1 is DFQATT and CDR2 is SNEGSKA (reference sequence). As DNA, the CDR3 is TGCAGTGCTAGACTCTCCTACGAGCAGTACTTC. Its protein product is CSARLSYEQYF.

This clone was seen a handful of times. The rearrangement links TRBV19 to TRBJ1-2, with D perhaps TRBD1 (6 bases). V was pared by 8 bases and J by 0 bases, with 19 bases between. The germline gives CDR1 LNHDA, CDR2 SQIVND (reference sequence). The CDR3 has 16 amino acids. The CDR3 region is CASSDRKPGANYGYTF. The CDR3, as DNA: TGTGCCAGTTCCGACCGTAAACCAGGGGCTAACTATGGCTACACCTTC. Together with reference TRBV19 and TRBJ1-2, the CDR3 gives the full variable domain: DGGITQSPKYLFRKEGQNVTLSCEQNLNHDAMYWYRQDPGQGLRLIYYSQIVNDFQKGDIAEGYSVSREKKESFPLTVTSAQKNPTAFYLCASSDRKPGANYGYTFGSGTRLTVV.

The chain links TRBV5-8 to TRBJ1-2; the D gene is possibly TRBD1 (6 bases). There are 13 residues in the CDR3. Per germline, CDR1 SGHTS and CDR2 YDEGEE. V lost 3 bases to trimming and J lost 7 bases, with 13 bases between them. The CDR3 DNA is TGTGCCAGCAGCTCTAAACAGGGTGGTGGCTACACCTTC. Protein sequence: CASSSKQGGGYTF.

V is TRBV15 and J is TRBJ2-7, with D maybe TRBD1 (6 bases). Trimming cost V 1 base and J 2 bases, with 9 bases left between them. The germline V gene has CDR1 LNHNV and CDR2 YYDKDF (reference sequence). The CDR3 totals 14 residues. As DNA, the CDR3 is TGTGCCACCAGCAGAGTCTCAGGGGCCTACGAGCAGTACTTC. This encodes CATSRVSGAYEQYF.

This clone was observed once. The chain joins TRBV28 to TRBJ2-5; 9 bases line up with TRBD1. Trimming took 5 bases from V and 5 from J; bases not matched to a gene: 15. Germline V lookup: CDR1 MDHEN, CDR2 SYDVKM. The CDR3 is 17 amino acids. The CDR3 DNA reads TGTGCCAGCAGTGCAAACCCGGGACAGGGACTTCGGGAGACCCAGTACTTC. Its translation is CASSANPGQGLRETQYF.

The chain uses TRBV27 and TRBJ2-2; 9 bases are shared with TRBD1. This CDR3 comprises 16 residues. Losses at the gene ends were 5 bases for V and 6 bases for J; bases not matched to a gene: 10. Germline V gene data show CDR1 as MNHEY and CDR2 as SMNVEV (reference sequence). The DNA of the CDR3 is TGTGCCAGCAGTGGTTGGGGGACAGGGTCGGCCGGGGAGCTGTTTTTT. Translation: CASSGWGTGSAGELFF.

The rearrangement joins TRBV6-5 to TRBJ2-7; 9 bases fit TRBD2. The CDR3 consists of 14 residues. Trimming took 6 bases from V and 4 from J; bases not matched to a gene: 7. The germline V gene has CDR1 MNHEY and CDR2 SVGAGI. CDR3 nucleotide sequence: TGTGCCAGCAGAGGACTAGCGCGGGGGTACGAGCAGTACTTC. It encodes CASRGLARGYEQYF.

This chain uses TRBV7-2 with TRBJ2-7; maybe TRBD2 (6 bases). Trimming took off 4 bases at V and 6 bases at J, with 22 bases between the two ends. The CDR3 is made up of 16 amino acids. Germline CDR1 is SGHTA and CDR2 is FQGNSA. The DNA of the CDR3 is TGTGCCAGCAGCTCCCCCAACACGGGAGTCGTGGGCGAGCAGTACTTC. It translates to CASSSPNTGVVGEQYF.

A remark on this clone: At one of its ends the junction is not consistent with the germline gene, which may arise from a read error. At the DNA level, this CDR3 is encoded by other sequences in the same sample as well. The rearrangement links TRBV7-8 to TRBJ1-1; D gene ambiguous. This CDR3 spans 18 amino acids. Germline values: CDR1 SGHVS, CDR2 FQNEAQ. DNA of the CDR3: TGTGCCAGCAGCCCTAACCGACTGGTCGGGGTCTCGAACCCTGAAGCTTTCTTT. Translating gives CASSPNRLVGVSNPEAFF.